The T cell receptor beta chain under discussion was sequenced for a study of regulatory T cells in long-lasting Graves disease. Whole-study findings and limits: Whereas new patients shared 950 to 1,000 public clonotypes, persistent patients shared more, at 2,741.

This clonotype was observed a single time. Its antigen is unidentified. TCRdb re-analysed the reads in MiXCR, keeping a single row per CDR3 protein. This table holds more than 600 distinct CDR3 sequences, approximately 78% found once. RNA from PBMCs was the source of the TCR library. The specimen was peripheral blood mononuclear cells (PBMCs), collected with antithyroid drug treatment, in newly diagnosed or persistent Graves disease (not recorded which). This TCR was sampled from a woman aged 25-40 years with Graves disease.

CDR3 loop: CATSGGAYNEQFF. CDR3 sequence (DNA): TGTGCCACCAGTGGGGGTGCCTACAATGAGCAGTTCTTC. The chain recombines TRBV24-1 with TRBJ2-1; D is ambiguous. From germline, CDR1 is KGHDR and CDR2 SFDVKD. This CDR3 has 13 residues. V was shortened by 5 bases and J by 2 bases, with 6 bases between the two germline ends.